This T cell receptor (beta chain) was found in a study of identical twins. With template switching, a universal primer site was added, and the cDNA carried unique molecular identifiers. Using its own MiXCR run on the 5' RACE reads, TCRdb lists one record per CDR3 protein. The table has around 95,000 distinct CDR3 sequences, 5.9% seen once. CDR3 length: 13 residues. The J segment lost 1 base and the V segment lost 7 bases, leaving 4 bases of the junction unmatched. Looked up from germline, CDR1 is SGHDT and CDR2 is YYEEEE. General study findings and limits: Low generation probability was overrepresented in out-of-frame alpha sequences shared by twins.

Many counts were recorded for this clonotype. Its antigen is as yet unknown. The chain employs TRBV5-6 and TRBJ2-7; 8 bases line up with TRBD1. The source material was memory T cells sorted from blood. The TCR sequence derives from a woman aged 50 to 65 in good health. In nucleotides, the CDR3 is TGTGCCAGCTCCCGACAGGGGTCCTACGAGCAGTACGTC. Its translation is CASSRQGSYEQYV.